The source of this T cell receptor beta chain is a study of OX40 agonist ivuxolimab in advanced cancers. Study-wide context: The dose-escalation cohort was about 86% male, with a mean age of 60 years, ranging roughly 23 to 85. Two patients with cutaneous melanoma and one with hepatocellular carcinoma, three in total, showed partial responses.

Clones were sequenced by immunoSEQ multiplex PCR, and TCRdb holds only the in-frame ones, with some missing. The data contain tens of thousands of clones, 75% to 85% of them singletons. Overall study findings and caveats: No antigen was identified for the clonally expanded peripheral T cells. The 0.1-3.0 mg/kg partial responders had among the lowest clonal expansion.

Of note for this clone: Antigen unknown.

Germline trimming cut 6 bases from V and 4 bases from J; bases unmatched to any gene: 10. CDR3 size: 16 residues. Germline V gene lookup returns CDR1 LNHDA and CDR2 SQIVND (reference sequence). Source: CD4+ or CD8+ T cells sorted from blood, taken in a trial of the OX40 agonist ivuxolimab. The chain is built from TRBV19 and TRBJ1-4; 8 bases line up with TRBD1. This TCR was sampled from an adult with an advanced solid tumor such as melanoma, head and neck, liver or kidney cancer. The CDR3 spells CASRKSGQGGNEKLFF. DNA of the CDR3: TGTGCCAGTAGAAAATCCGGACAGGGCGGTAATGAAAAACTGTTTTTT. Full variable domain (missing parts from reference TRBV19 and TRBJ1-4): DGGITQSPKYLFRKEGQNVTLSCEQNLNHDAMYWYRQDPGQGLRLIYYSQIVNDFQKGDIAEGYSVSREKKESFPLTVTSAQKNPTAFYLCASRKSGQGGNEKLFFGSGTQLSVL.